This is a list of T cell receptor beta chains from one sample in a study of Graves' ophthalmopathy and Graves' hyperthyroidism. A single record per CDR3 protein comes from TCRdb applying MiXCR to the multiplex PCR reads. This sample has hundreds of thousands of distinct CDR3 sequences, with roughly 50% found just once. Sequencing input: peripheral blood. The receptors originated from an adult man with Graves' ophthalmopathy. Both conserved end residues are part of each CDR3. A D gene is named only where the DNA matches it firmly. Clone size, where shown, is once, few, many, or a class for clones that have expanded.

d_call | j_call | v_call | clone_size | cdr3_nt | cdr3_aa
TRBD1 | TRBJ1-2 | TRBV29-1 | many | TGCAGCGTTGAGACAGGGTATGGCTATGGCTACACCTTC | CSVETGYGYGYTF
NA | TRBJ1-3 | TRBV7-3 | NA | TGTGCCAGCAGCTCTTACAGGGAAGCTGGAAACACCATATATTTT | CASSSYREAGNTIYF
NA | TRBJ1-2 | TRBV7-2 | few | TGTGCCAGCAGCTCACCGGGCGGCAAGGGCTACACCTTC | CASSSPGGKGYTF
TRBD1 | TRBJ1-6 | TRBV7-3 | NA | TGTGCCAGCAGCTCAACAGGGGGCTATAATTCACCCCTCCACTTT | CASSSTGGYNSPLHF
NA | TRBJ1-2 | TRBV12-3/TRBV12-4 | few | TGTGCCAGCAGGGACGGGGCGGACTACTATGGCTACACCTTC | CASRDGADYYGYTF
NA | TRBJ1-1 | TRBV19 | many | TGTGCCAGTAGTTTCGAATCCGGACAAAACGAAGCTTTCTTT | CASSFESGQNEAFF
NA | TRBJ1-4 | TRBV20-1 | once | TGCAGTGCTAGTTCCGGGACAACTAATGAAAAACTGTTTTTT | CSASSGTTNEKLFF
TRBD2 | TRBJ2-7 | TRBV5-1 | few | TGTGCCAGCAGCCTTTTCAGCGGGAGGCCCGAGCAGTACTTC | CASSLFSGRPEQYF
NA | TRBJ2-7 | TRBV10-3 | many | TGTGCCATCAGTGAAAGGGCTGGAGAGCAGTACTTC | CAISERAGEQYF
NA | TRBJ2-5 | TRBV12-3/TRBV12-4 | few | TGTGCCAGCAGTGCAGCCTCAGGAGCCCAGTACTTC | CASSAASGAQYF
NA | TRBJ1-6 | TRBV5-4 | few | TGTGCCAGCAGCAACCAGGGAAATCGCTCACCCCTCCACTTT | CASSNQGNRSPLHF
TRBD1 | TRBJ1-2 | TRBV3-1 | NA | TGTGCCAGCAACATCCCAGGGGGCCGTCTCTATGGCTACACCTTC | CASNIPGGRLYGYTF
NA | TRBJ1-1 | TRBV19 | NA | TGTGCCAGTAGCCCCCGGACAGAATACACTGAAGCTTTCTTT | CASSPRTEYTEAFF